This T cell receptor (beta chain) was observed in a study of cytomegalovirus exposure and HLA in healthy donors. V dropped 4 bases and J dropped 2 bases, with 15 bases sitting between them. This CDR3 region has 16 residues. Germline-derived CDR1 and CDR2 are LGHNA and YNFKEQ. The primer mix had 60 Vbeta and 13 Jbeta primers. Method: immunoSEQ multiplex PCR; TCRdb's copy keeps in-frame clones and lacks some. The table has over 200,000 clones, 85% to 90% seen once. The receptor comes from a human donor in good health. The chain is built from TRBV4-2 and TRBJ1-5; the D gene is possibly TRBD1 (5 bases). Sequenced input: PBMCs. The CDR3 here is CASSRDSYGGNQPQHF. In DNA, the CDR3 is TGTGCCAGCAGCCGGGACTCCTACGGAGGCAATCAGCCCCAGCATTTT.